This TCR beta chain was retrieved from a study of cytomegalovirus exposure and HLA in healthy donors. Study-wide results and caveats: TCR sequences were mostly rare, though some public TCRs occurred in many donors. Cytomegalovirus-associated TCR beta chains were listed, numbering more than 150. Accounts indicate the classifier identified cytomegalovirus status with strong specificity and sensitivity. It was found in a later analysis that first-cohort TCR clusters tended to co-occur in the 100 to 150 validation repertoires.

Note on this clone: The antigen remains unidentified.

The CDR3 runs 13 residues. V dropped 6 bases and J dropped 4 bases, with 13 bases sitting between them. Germline V lookup: CDR1 MNHEY, CDR2 SMNVEV (reference sequence). Here immunoSEQ multiplex PCR was the method, and the copy in TCRdb shows in-frame clones only, minus some. Among roughly 56,000 clones, around 94% were seen once, and the ten largest hold approximately 2.1%. The receptor was derived from a man younger than 30 in good health and CMV-seronegative. Sequences were obtained from PBMCs. The chain has TRBV27 and TRBJ2-7; D perhaps matches TRBD2 (6 bases). The CDR3 nucleotides are TGTGCCAGCAGCGCGGGATACGGTTACGAGCAGTACTTC. Its protein product is CASSAGYGYEQYF.